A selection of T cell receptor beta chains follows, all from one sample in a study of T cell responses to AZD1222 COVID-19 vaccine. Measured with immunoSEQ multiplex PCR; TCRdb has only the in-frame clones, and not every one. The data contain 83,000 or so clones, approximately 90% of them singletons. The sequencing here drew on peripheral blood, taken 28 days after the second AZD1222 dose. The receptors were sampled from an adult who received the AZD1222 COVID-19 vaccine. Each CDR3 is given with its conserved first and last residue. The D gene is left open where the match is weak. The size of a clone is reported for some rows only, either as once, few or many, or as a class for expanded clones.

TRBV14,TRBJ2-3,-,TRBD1,CASSSFSGTGTDTQYF,TGTGCCAGCAGTTCCTTTTCGGGGACAGGGACAGATACGCAGTATTTT
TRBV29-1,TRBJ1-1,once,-,CSVSTAYAFF,TGCAGCGTTTCGACAGCTTACGCTTTCTTT
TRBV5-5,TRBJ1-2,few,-,CASSLDRSYYGYTF,TGTGCCAGCAGCCTAGACAGGTCCTACTATGGCTACACCTTC
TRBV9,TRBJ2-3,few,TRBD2,CASSPRGAGGNTDTQYF,TGTGCCAGCAGCCCGAGGGGAGCGGGGGGGAACACAGATACGCAGTATTTT
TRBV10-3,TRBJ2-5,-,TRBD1,CAIRGTGGRETQYF,TGTGCCATCAGGGGGACAGGGGGTCGAGAGACCCAGTACTTC
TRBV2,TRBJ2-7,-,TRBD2,CASISGSGNEQYF,TGTGCCAGCATAAGCGGGAGTGGGAACGAGCAGTACTTC
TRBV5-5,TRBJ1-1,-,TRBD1,CASSLGTGGTLDTEAFF,TGTGCCAGCAGCTTGGGGACAGGGGGCACCCTTGACACTGAAGCTTTCTTT
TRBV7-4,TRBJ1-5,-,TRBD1,CASSPHGTEERPQHF,TGTGCCAGCAGCCCGCACGGGACAGAGGAGAGGCCCCAGCATTTT
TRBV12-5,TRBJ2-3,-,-,CASGFITDTQYF,TGTGCTAGTGGTTTTATAACAGATACGCAGTATTTT
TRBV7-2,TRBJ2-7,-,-,CASSLGGGGRPLYEQYF,TGTGCCAGCAGCTTAGGAGGGGGCGGGAGACCCCTCTACGAGCAGTACTTC
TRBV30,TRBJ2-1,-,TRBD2,CAWSESTSGSNEQFF,TGTGCCTGGAGTGAGTCGACTAGCGGGAGTAATGAGCAGTTCTTC
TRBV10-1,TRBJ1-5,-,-,CASSESIPRAVQPQHF,TGCGCCAGCAGTGAGTCGATTCCTCGTGCCGTTCAGCCCCAGCATTTT
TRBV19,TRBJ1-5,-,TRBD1,CASSPSKTGGSYSNQPQHF,TGTGCCAGTAGTCCCTCTAAGACAGGGGGAAGCTATAGCAATCAGCCCCAGCATTTT
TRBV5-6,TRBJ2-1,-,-,CASSLRGTSYNEQFF,TGTGCCAGCAGCTTAAGGGGGACATCCTACAATGAGCAGTTCTTC
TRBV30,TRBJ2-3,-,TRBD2,CAWTASGTTDTQYF,TGTGCCTGGACGGCTAGCGGGACCACAGATACGCAGTATTTT
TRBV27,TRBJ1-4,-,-,CASLPVGESNEKLFF,TGTGCCAGTCTCCCCGTAGGCGAATCTAATGAAAAACTGTTTTTT
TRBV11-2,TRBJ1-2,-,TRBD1,CASSRQGNYGYTF,TGTGCCAGCAGCAGACAGGGAAACTATGGCTACACCTTC
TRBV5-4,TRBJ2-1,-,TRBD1,CASSPGTAYNEQFF,TGTGCCAGCAGCCCGGGGACAGCATACAATGAGCAGTTCTTC
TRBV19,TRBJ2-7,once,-,CASTPTGSFHHEQYF,TGTGCCAGTACACCCACAGGGTCGTTTCACCACGAGCAGTACTTC
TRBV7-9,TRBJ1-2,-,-,CASSLSPGSIGYTF,TGTGCCAGCAGCTTATCCCCAGGGAGTATTGGCTACACCTTC
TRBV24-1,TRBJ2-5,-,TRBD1,CATSDIQGVGETQYF,TGTGCCACCAGTGATATACAGGGGGTAGGGGAGACCCAGTACTTC
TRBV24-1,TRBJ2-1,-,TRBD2,CATSGTGTSGSDEQFF,TGTGCCACCAGTGGTACCGGGACTAGCGGGAGTGATGAGCAGTTCTTC
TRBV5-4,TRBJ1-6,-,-,CASSLGTWDNSPLHF,TGTGCCAGCAGCTTGGGGACTTGGGATAATTCACCCCTCCACTTT